This T cell receptor (beta chain) was documented in a study of post-analysis software for immune sequencing data. Trimming removed 4 bases at V and 5 bases at J, with 13 bases between. The germline V gene has CDR1 SGHVS and CDR2 FQNEAQ. The length of the CDR3 is 14 residues. Notes on this clonotype: What it binds is not known.

Prepared libraries of TCR beta cDNA carried unique molecular identifiers. A single record per CDR3 protein comes from TCRdb applying MiXCR to the PCR reads. The sample records about 500,000 distinct CDR3 sequences, approximately 45% being singletons. Study-wide results and limits: F measure grouped same-batch samples tightly together. Four to six TRBV segments were more frequent in patients than controls; TRBV5-6, TRBV5-1 and TRBV20-1 belonged to this group.

The specimen was blood. The TCR sequence derives from a girl aged 10 to 17 with multiple sclerosis. V and J are TRBV7-8 and TRBJ2-3; D remains unclear. The CDR3 region has the DNA TGTGCCAGCAGCTCTTCAGGAGTTAAAGATACGCAGTATTTT. It is translated as CASSSSGVKDTQYF.